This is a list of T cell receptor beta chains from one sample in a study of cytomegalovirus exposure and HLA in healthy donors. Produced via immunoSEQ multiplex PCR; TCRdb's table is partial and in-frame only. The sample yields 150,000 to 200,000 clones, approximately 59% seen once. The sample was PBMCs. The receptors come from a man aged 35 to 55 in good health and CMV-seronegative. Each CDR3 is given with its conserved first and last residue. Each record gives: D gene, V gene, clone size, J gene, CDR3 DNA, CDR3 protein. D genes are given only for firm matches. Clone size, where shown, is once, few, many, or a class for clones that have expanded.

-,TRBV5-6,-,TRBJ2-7,TGTGCCAGCAGCTTGGCCTTAAAGCAGTACTTC,CASSLALKQYF
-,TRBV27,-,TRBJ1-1,TGTGCCAGCCCCAGGGGTATAGCTGAAGCTTTCTTT,CASPRGIAEAFF
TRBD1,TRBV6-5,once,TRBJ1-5,TGTGCCAGCAGTTCAGGGGGACGACAGCCCCAGCATTTT,CASSSGGRQPQHF
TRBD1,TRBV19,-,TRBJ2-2,TGTGCCAGTAGCGAGACAGGGGGGACCGGGGAGCTGTTTTTT,CASSETGGTGELFF
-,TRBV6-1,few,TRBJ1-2,TGTGCCAGCCGTGGGCCGGGGGAGGATGGCTACACCTTC,CASRGPGEDGYTF
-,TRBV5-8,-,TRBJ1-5,TGTGCCAGCAGCTCGGCAGGCCGGGATGGTCAGCCCCAGCATTTT,CASSSAGRDGQPQHF
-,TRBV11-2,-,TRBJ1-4,TGTGCCAGCATTTCTGGACGGGGAGGAGAAAAACTGTTTTTT,CASISGRGGEKLFF
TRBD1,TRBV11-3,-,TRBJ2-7,TGTGCCAGCAGCGTGGGACAGGGACCCTACGAGCAGTACTTC,CASSVGQGPYEQYF
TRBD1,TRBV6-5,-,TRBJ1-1,TGTGCCAGCAGTTACTTCGCTACCGGGACAGGATTTGAAGCTTTCTTT,CASSYFATGTGFEAFF
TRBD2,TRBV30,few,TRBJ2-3,TGTGCCTGGAGCGGGGGACTAGCGGGAAGGGGAGATACGCAGTATTTT,CAWSGGLAGRGDTQYF